This T cell receptor beta chain came from a study of cytomegalovirus exposure and HLA in healthy donors. Study results and limitations: Sequencing likely generated an artifact that appeared as a cluster of highly shared sequence variants. A later analysis, which compared TCR beta chains of equal frequency, found the HLA-associated ones more clonally expanded.

It was with 60 Vbeta and 13 Jbeta primers that the PCR ran. TCRdb's copy holds only in-frame clones and misses some; the assay was immunoSEQ multiplex PCR. This table has about 79,000 clones, 65% to 75% appearing once. Notes on this clone: Its specificity is not known.

CDR3 size: 16 residues. V was pared by 6 bases and J by 0 bases, with 10 bases of the junction left unmatched. Looked up from germline, CDR1 is SNHLY and CDR2 is FYNNEI. Sample: PBMCs. This TCR came from a middle-aged man in good health and CMV-seropositive. This chain uses TRBV2 with TRBJ2-5; 7 bases align to TRBD1. DNA for the CDR3: TGTGCCAGCAGACGAGACAGGGTTGGTGACCAAGAGACCCAGTACTTC. Amino acid sequence: CASRRDRVGDQETQYF.